Sequencing of this T cell receptor beta chain was carried out in a study of HIV-infected patients and healthy controls. TCRdb analysed the 5' RACE reads with MiXCR anew, one entry per CDR3 protein. Of about 67,000 distinct CDR3 sequences in the sample, roughly a sixth were seen once. CDR1 is MNHNY, CDR2 SVGAGI, per germline (reference sequence). V was clipped by 2 bases and J by 4 bases; unmatched bases: 7. CDR3 size: 16 residues. Sequencing used CD4+ T cells from blood. The TCR was taken from a human donor in good health. The V call is TRBV6-6, the J call TRBJ1-4; 7 positions match TRBD1. CDR3 region: CASSYRAGTVNEKLFF. Here the CDR3 DNA reads TGTGCCAGCAGTTACCGAGCCGGGACAGTTAATGAAAAACTGTTTTTT.